The 7 T cell receptor beta chains presented below share a single source sample, sequenced in a study of TIL therapy for anti-PD-1-resistant metastatic lung cancer (dated by TCRdb to the early 2020s). The time point label for this specimen denotes: pre-treatment sample, taken before nivolumab and TIL therapy. Using bias-controlled multiplex PCR with the immunoSEQ v3 hsTCRB kit, the TCR beta CDR3 regions were amplified from genomic DNA. In TCRdb, the immuneACCESS table is reduced to in-frame sequences with V and J assigned. These tables do not hold every clone; where another copy was compared, an unresolved V gene accounts for under half, and the others remain unexplained. For this sample there are approximately 17,000 clones; over 75% appear just once. The top ten constitute approximately 7.4% of the sample. Sequenced here: blood, sampled at baseline. All receptors come from a person between 25 and 80 years old with non-small cell lung cancer.

This chain connects TRBV5-4 to TRBJ1-4, with TRBD1 identical over 7 bases. This CDR3 has 16 amino acids. Trimming cost V 3 bases and J 3 bases; bases outside gene matches: 8. CDR1 is SGHNT and CDR2 is YYREEE in the germline V gene (reference sequence). As DNA, the CDR3 is TGTGCCAGCAGCTCACAGGGGACGTGGGCTAATGAAAAACTGTTTTTT. This gives the protein CASSSQGTWANEKLFF.

The chain combines TRBV6-1 with TRBJ2-7; 12 positions match TRBD1. The germline CDR1 and CDR2 sequences are MNHNS and SASEGT. Trimming cost V 3 bases and J 3 bases; bases outside gene matches: 12. The CDR3 is 18 amino acids. CDR3: CASSDRDRGPSGHYEQYF. The CDR3 DNA reads as TGTGCCAGCAGTGACCGGGACAGGGGGCCTAGCGGCCACTACGAGCAGTACTTC.

This clone was counted once. This chain connects TRBV9 to TRBJ2-3, with TRBD2 matching 9 bases. Germline loops: CDR1 SGDLS, CDR2 YYNGEE. This CDR3 has 15 residues. J lost 2 bases, V lost 3 bases, and 4 bases had no gene match. The CDR3 DNA reads as TGTGCCAGCAGCGGGCTAGCGGGGCTCACAGATACGCAGTATTTT. Translating it yields CASSGLAGLTDTQYF.

The V gene is TRBV5-5, the J gene TRBJ1-4; D is unresolved. Trimming cost V 0 bases and J 3 bases, with 9 bases left between them. The CDR3 has 15 amino acids. CDR1 and CDR2 (germline): SGHKS, YYEKEE (reference sequence). Here the CDR3 DNA reads TGTGCCAGCAGCTTGGATCCCGTCTCTAATGAAAAACTGTTTTTT. It yields the protein CASSLDPVSNEKLFF.

The gene calls are TRBV2 and TRBJ1-1; no reliable D call. V was cut by 5 bases and J by 1 base, with 11 bases left in between. This CDR3 is 14 amino acids long. Germline CDR1 reads SNHLY; CDR2 reads FYNNEI. CDR3 bases: TGTGCCAGCAGTCAGGCGCTCCCGAACACTGAAGCTTTCTTT. This translates into CASSQALPNTEAFF. The full variable domain, completed using reference TRBV2 and TRBJ1-1, is EPEVTQTPSHQVTQMGQEVILRCVPISNHLYFYWYRQILGQKVEFLVSFYNNEISEKSEIFDDQFSVERPDGSNFTLKIRSTKLEDSAMYFCASSQALPNTEAFFGQGTRLTVV.

In its sample, this clone was seen a few times. The V call is TRBV7-2, the J call TRBJ1-1; 7 bases fit TRBD1. The V and J ends lost 5 bases and 0 bases, in that order; junction bases with no gene match: 9. Germline V gene data show CDR1 as SGHTA and CDR2 as FQGNSA. The CDR3 consists of 16 residues. CDR3 protein: CASSLSQTGMNTEAFF. CDR3 sequence (DNA): TGTGCCAGCAGCCTATCCCAGACAGGGATGAACACTGAAGCTTTCTTT.

This clone has only a few counts. V is TRBV27 and J is TRBJ1-6; D not certain. V dropped 1 base and J dropped 6 bases, with 7 bases sitting between them. The CDR3 contains 14 residues. Germline CDR1 MNHEY, CDR2 SMNVEV (reference sequence). The CDR3: CASSLLRVNSPLHF. In DNA form, the CDR3 reads TGTGCCAGCAGTTTATTAAGGGTTAATTCACCCCTCCACTTT.